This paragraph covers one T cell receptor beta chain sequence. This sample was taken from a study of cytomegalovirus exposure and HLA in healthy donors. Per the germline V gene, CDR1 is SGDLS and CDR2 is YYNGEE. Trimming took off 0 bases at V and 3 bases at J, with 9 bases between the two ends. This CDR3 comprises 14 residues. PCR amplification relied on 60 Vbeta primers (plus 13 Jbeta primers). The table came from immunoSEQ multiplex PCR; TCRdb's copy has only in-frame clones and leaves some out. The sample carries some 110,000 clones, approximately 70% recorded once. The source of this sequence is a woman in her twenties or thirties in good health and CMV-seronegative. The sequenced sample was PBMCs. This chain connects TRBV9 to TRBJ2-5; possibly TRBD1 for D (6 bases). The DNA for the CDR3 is TGTGCCAGCAGCGTAGCGGGACATAAAGAGACCCAGTACTTC. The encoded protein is CASSVAGHKETQYF. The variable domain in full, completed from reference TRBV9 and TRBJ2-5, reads DSGVTQTPKHLITATGQRVTLRCSPRSGDLSVYWYQQSLDQGLQFLIQYYNGEERAKGNILERFSAQQFPDLHSELNLSSLELGDSALYFCASSVAGHKETQYFGPGTRLLVL.